The 28 T cell receptor beta chains below come from one sample, sequenced in a study of T-cell reconstitution after alpha-beta-depleted transplantation in children. As it was prepared, the TCRbeta library received unique molecular identifiers. TCRdb re-analysed the PCR reads in MiXCR, keeping a single row per CDR3 protein. The sample contains a few hundred thousand distinct CDR3 sequences, roughly 13% of which appear only once. The source material was PBMCs, mostly from graft donor cells, sampled 360 days after TCRalphabeta/CD19-depleted stem cell transplant. These receptors all come from a male patient aged 10-17 years who had a stem cell transplant for acute myeloid leukemia, so the T cells may come from the graft donor.

The J gene is TRBJ2-6, the V gene TRBV6-2 or TRBV6-3; 8 nucleotides align to TRBD1. CDR3 length: 20 residues. Germline V lookup: CDR1 MNHEY, CDR2 SVGEGT. After removal of 7 bases from V and 0 bases from J, the junction contained 17 bases not matched to a gene. CDR3 nucleotides: TGTGCCAGCAACCCCTCCCTGGGGGGACAGGAGGGCTCTGGGGCCAACGTCCTGACTTTC. Its protein product is CASNPSLGGQEGSGANVLTF.

V gene TRBV4-2 combines with J gene TRBJ2-1, with 13 bases matching TRBD2. V was pared by 4 bases and J by 0 bases, with 6 bases of the junction left unmatched. Germline CDR1 reads LGHNA; CDR2 reads YNFKEQ. The CDR3 is 18 residues long. The CDR3 DNA follows: TGTGCCAGCAGCCTCGGGACTAGCGGGGATAGCTCCTACAATGAGCAGTTCTTC. Translated, it gives CASSLGTSGDSSYNEQFF.

V and J are TRBV20-1 and TRBJ2-1, with TRBD2 as a possible D gene (6 bases). The germline V gene has CDR1 DFQATT and CDR2 SNEGSKA (reference sequence). The CDR3 sequence is 15 residues long. V was clipped by 6 bases and J by 10 bases, with 25 bases between them. The CDR3 spells CSAKRRDSLQWEQFF. The DNA for the CDR3 is TGCAGTGCGAAACGCCGGGACTCTTTACAATGGGAGCAGTTCTTC.

This clonotype was picked up a small number of times. The rearrangement links TRBV20-1 to TRBJ2-1; 9 bases line up with TRBD2. The length of the CDR3 is 15 residues. Germline V gives CDR1 DFQATT, CDR2 SNEGSKA (reference sequence). The V gene end was trimmed by 6 bases and the J gene end by 0 bases; junction bases not matched to a gene: 6. The CDR3 nucleotides read TGCAGTGCAAACCCAGCGGGAGGCTCCTACAATGAGCAGTTCTTC. Translating gives CSANPAGGSYNEQFF.

The sample holds a few counts of this clonotype. With a much larger clone just one base away, this may be a read error. The CDR3: CSARAQGAVETQYF. Here the CDR3 DNA reads TGCAGTGCCCGAGCCCAGGGGGCCGTAGAGACCCAGTACTTC. This chain uses TRBV20-1 with TRBJ2-5; 8 bases match TRBD1. With 6 bases clipped from V and 4 bases from J, the junction kept 10 bases outside the gene matches. Germline V gene lookup returns CDR1 DFQATT and CDR2 SNEGSKA (reference sequence). The CDR3 runs 14 residues.

This clonotype has ten or more counts. V is TRBV29-1 and J is TRBJ2-5; D call uncertain. The germline gives CDR1 SQVTM, CDR2 ANQGSEA. CDR3 length: 10 amino acids. The germline V and J ends were trimmed by 4 bases and 4 bases, with 4 bases remaining between them. CDR3 coding DNA: TGCAGCGTTGCCGGAGAGACCCAGTACTTC. This gives the protein CSVAGETQYF.

This clonotype was detected a few times. The V gene is TRBV20-1, the J gene TRBJ1-1; D gene ambiguous. Germline lookup yields CDR1 DFQATT and CDR2 SNEGSKA (reference sequence). The length of the CDR3 is 13 residues. V was shortened by 2 bases and J by 2 bases, with 9 bases between the two germline ends. The CDR3 DNA follows: TGCAGTGCTAGACCGGACGGTAACACTGAAGCTTTCTTT. Its translation: CSARPDGNTEAFF.

V gene TRBV21-1 combines with J gene TRBJ1-2. TRBV21-1 is noted as a pseudogene. The CDR3 runs 12 residues. CDR3 DNA: TGTGCCAGCAGCAAAGGTCACTTTGGCTACACCTTC. Amino acids: CASSKGHFGYTF.

This clonotype was seen at least ten times. V and J are TRBV19 and TRBJ2-1, with D maybe TRBD2 (6 bases). Germline CDR1 LNHDA, CDR2 SQIVND (reference sequence). V shed 3 bases and J shed 2 bases, with 14 bases lying between them. This CDR3 is built from 16 residues. Here the CDR3 DNA reads TGTGCCAGTAGTATTGTGGGACTTCCAACCTACAATGAGCAGTTCTTC. It specifies CASSIVGLPTYNEQFF.

The sample holds a few counts of this clonotype. The chain combines TRBV7-9 with TRBJ2-1; D is undetermined. V was cut by 5 bases and J by 0 bases, with 17 bases left in between. Germline V gives CDR1 SEHNR, CDR2 FQNEAQ (reference sequence). This CDR3 spans 17 amino acids. The CDR3 reads CASSTIYPLPSYNEQFF. DNA of the CDR3: TGTGCCAGCAGCACTATTTACCCTCTTCCCTCCTACAATGAGCAGTTCTTC.

A few counts support this clonotype. This chain links TRBV5-1 with TRBJ2-5; D call uncertain. This CDR3 has 13 residues. Germline CDR1 is SGHRS and CDR2 is YFSETQ. Trimming took 2 bases from V and 5 from J, leaving 10 bases between them. The CDR3 coding sequence is TGCGCCAGCAGCTTTGTGGTGATGGAGACCCAGTACTTC. This encodes CASSFVVMETQYF.

In this sample, this clonotype turned up many times. This rearrangement joins TRBV28 to TRBJ2-7; 11 positions agree with TRBD2. Germline lookup yields CDR1 MDHEN and CDR2 SYDVKM. The CDR3 is 14 residues long. V trimming: 5 bases; J trimming: 3 bases; junction bases outside the gene matches: 3. The CDR3 spells CASSTSGRGYEQYF. As DNA, the CDR3 is TGTGCCAGCAGTACTAGCGGGAGAGGCTACGAGCAGTACTTC.

This clonotype was recorded at least ten times. The chain couples TRBV11-1 to TRBJ2-1; 13 bases are shared with TRBD2. CDR1 and CDR2 from the germline V gene are SGHAT and FQDESV (reference sequence). The CDR3 has 15 residues. Trimming took 4 bases from V and 5 from J; bases not matched to a gene: 2. The CDR3 nucleotides read TGTGCCAGCAGCTACGGGACTAGCGGGAACAATGAGCAGTTCTTC. Translation: CASSYGTSGNNEQFF.

This clonotype was seen a few times. The J gene is TRBJ2-1, the V gene TRBV28, with TRBD2 identical over 10 bases. The CDR3 runs 18 residues. Losses at the gene ends were 7 bases for V and 1 base for J; bases not matched to a gene: 13. Germline values: CDR1 MDHEN, CDR2 SYDVKM. The CDR3 bases are TGTGCCAGCACCTCCACCCCACTAGCGGGACCATCCTACAATGAGCAGTTCTTC. Translation gives CASTSTPLAGPSYNEQFF.

This clonotype has just a few counts. The chain uses TRBV6-6 and TRBJ2-1; D is ambiguous. Germline CDR1 reads MNHNY; CDR2 reads SVGAGI (reference sequence). The CDR3 length is 11 residues. V was trimmed by 5 bases and J by 6 bases, leaving 5 bases between them. In DNA form, the CDR3 reads TGTGCCAGCAGTCGGGTCAATGAGCAGTTCTTC. Its protein is CASSRVNEQFF.

The V and J genes are TRBV15 and TRBJ2-3; D gene ambiguous. Looked up from germline, CDR1 is LNHNV and CDR2 is YYDKDF (reference sequence). With 0 bases removed from V and 2 bases from J, the gap between germline ends came to 12 bases. CDR3 length: 16 residues. The CDR3 DNA reads as TGTGCCACCAGCAGAGATTTGGATCAATTCACAGATACGCAGTATTTT. This encodes CATSRDLDQFTDTQYF. Full variable domain (remainder filled in from reference TRBV15 and TRBJ2-3): DAMVIQNPRYQVTQFGKPVTLSCSQTLNHNVMYWYQQKSSQAPKLLFHYYDKDFNNEADTPDNFQSRRPNTSFCFLDIRSPGLGDTAMYLCATSRDLDQFTDTQYFGPGTRLTVL.

The chain uses TRBV11-2 and TRBJ2-1, with 7 bases that match TRBD2. CDR3 size: 17 residues. Losses at the gene ends were 0 bases for V and 5 bases for J; bases not matched to a gene: 10. The germline gives CDR1 SGHAT, CDR2 FQNNGV. CDR3 sequence: CASSLDLGSGLHNEQFF. CDR3 DNA sequence: TGTGCCAGCAGCTTAGATCTGGGTAGCGGGTTACACAATGAGCAGTTCTTC.

This clonotype has only a few counts. The rearrangement links TRBV7-6 to TRBJ2-1, with 14 bases matching TRBD2. Germline loops: CDR1 SGHVS, CDR2 FNYEAQ. The CDR3 covers 16 residues. Trimming at V came to 3 bases and at J to 9 bases, leaving 7 bases not matched to a gene. CDR3 DNA sequence: TGTGCCAGCAGCTTGGTGACTAGCGGGAGGGCGGGTGAGCAGTTCTTC. Amino acid sequence: CASSLVTSGRAGEQFF.

This sequence joins TRBV3-1 and TRBJ2-6; D not resolved. This CDR3 spans 17 amino acids. Germline V gene sequence: CDR1 LGHDT, CDR2 YNNKEL (reference sequence). V was shortened by 5 bases and J by 4 bases, with 18 bases between the two germline ends. As DNA, the CDR3 is TGTGCCAGCAGCACAAGGGTCTCTGGGCTCGGGGCCAACGTCCTGACTTTC. It is translated as CASSTRVSGLGANVLTF.

The chain links TRBV2 to TRBJ2-2; the D is unclear. The CDR3 contains 15 residues. From germline, CDR1 is SNHLY and CDR2 FYNNEI. Trimming pared 1 base from V and 1 base from J, leaving 7 bases between. CDR3 bases: TGTGCCAGCAGTGAAGTTCGGGTGAACACCGGGGAGCTGTTTTTT. This encodes CASSEVRVNTGELFF. Full variable domain (remainder filled in from reference TRBV2 and TRBJ2-2): EPEVTQTPSHQVTQMGQEVILRCVPISNHLYFYWYRQILGQKVEFLVSFYNNEISEKSEIFDDQFSVERPDGSNFTLKIRSTKLEDSAMYFCASSEVRVNTGELFFGEGSRLTVL.

This clonotype was seen a few times. Here the CDR3 reads CATSRDGGSYEQYF. As DNA, the CDR3 is TGTGCCACCAGCAGAGATGGGGGCAGCTACGAGCAGTACTTC. This rearrangement joins TRBV15 to TRBJ2-7, with D possibly TRBD1 on 6 matching bases. V shed 0 bases and J shed 3 bases, with 9 bases lying between them. The CDR3 has 14 amino acids. Per the germline V gene, CDR1 is LNHNV and CDR2 is YYDKDF (reference sequence).

The J gene is TRBJ2-3, the V gene TRBV18; 9 bases are shared with TRBD2. Looked up from germline, CDR1 is KGHSH and CDR2 is LQKENI. V was clipped by 3 bases and J by 4 bases; unmatched bases: 11. The CDR3 consists of 17 residues. For the CDR3, the DNA is TGTGCCAGCTCACCTACCCTAGCGGGATGGGGGCCAGATACGCAGTATTTT. This gives the protein CASSPTLAGWGPDTQYF.

This clonotype appeared a few times. The chain combines TRBV27 with TRBJ2-4; 8 bases line up with TRBD1. This CDR3 is built from 16 residues. J was trimmed by 3 bases and V by 4 bases; bases with no gene match: 8. Per germline, CDR1 MNHEY and CDR2 SMNVEV (reference sequence). The CDR3 sequence: CASSSWTGLGKNIQYF. As DNA, the CDR3 is TGTGCCAGCAGTTCCTGGACAGGGCTCGGCAAAAACATTCAGTACTTC.

This clonotype was found many times. The CDR3 region is CASSLVTGWHEQYF. CDR3 sequence (DNA): TGTGCCAGCAGCCTAGTCACAGGGTGGCACGAGCAGTACTTC. This rearrangement joins TRBV7-9 to TRBJ2-7, with D possibly being TRBD1 (6 bases). CDR1 is SEHNR and CDR2 is FQNEAQ in the germline V gene (reference sequence). Trimming removed 5 bases from V and 5 bases from J, with 16 bases in between. CDR3 length: 14 amino acids.

This clonotype has a handful of counts. The chain uses TRBV29-1 and TRBJ2-7; 9 bases map to TRBD1. Germline assignment: CDR1 SQVTM and CDR2 ANQGSEA. The CDR3 contains 12 residues. Trimming cost V 6 bases and J 6 bases; bases outside gene matches: 6. As DNA, the CDR3 is TGCAGCGTCGAGAACAGGGGGCCCGAGCAGTACTTC. It encodes CSVENRGPEQYF.

V usage is TRBV5-1 and J usage is TRBJ2-5; no firm D call. This CDR3 has 14 residues. Germline V gives CDR1 SGHRS, CDR2 YFSETQ. The V end was cut by 2 bases, the J end by 2 bases, with 10 bases between. As DNA, the CDR3 is TGCGCCAGCAGCTTCCACGGCTATCAAGAGACCCAGTACTTC. This translates into CASSFHGYQETQYF.

The sample holds many counts of this clonotype. The chain joins TRBV29-1 to TRBJ2-5; TRBD1 matches at 8 bases. J gave up 4 bases and V 4 bases, and 8 bases lay outside the gene matches. The CDR3 loop spans 14 amino acids. Germline assignment: CDR1 SQVTM and CDR2 ANQGSEA. CDR3 residues: CSVVGRGRRETQYF. The CDR3 DNA reads as TGCAGCGTTGTAGGCAGGGGGCGCAGAGAGACCCAGTACTTC.

The chain joins TRBV24-1 to TRBJ2-1; TRBD2 agrees at 13 bases. CDR1 KGHDR and CDR2 SFDVKD come from the germline V gene. With V trimmed by 3 bases and J by 8 bases, 12 bases remained unmatched. The CDR3 is 18 amino acids. CDR3 amino acids: CATSDPGLAGALAHEQFF. CDR3 bases: TGTGCCACCAGTGATCCAGGACTAGCGGGAGCCCTGGCCCATGAGCAGTTCTTC.